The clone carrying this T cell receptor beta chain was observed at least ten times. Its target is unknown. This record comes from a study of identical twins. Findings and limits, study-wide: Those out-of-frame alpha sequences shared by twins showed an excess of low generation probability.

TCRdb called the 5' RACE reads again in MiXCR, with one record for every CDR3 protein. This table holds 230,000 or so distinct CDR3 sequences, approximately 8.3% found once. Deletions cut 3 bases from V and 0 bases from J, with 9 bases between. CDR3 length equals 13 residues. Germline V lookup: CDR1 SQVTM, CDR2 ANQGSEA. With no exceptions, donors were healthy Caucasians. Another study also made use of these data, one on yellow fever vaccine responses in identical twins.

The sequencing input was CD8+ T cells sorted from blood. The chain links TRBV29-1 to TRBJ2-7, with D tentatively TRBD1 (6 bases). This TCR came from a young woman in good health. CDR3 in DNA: TGCAGCGTTGAGACAGGCGACTCCTACGAGCAGTACTTC. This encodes CSVETGDSYEQYF.